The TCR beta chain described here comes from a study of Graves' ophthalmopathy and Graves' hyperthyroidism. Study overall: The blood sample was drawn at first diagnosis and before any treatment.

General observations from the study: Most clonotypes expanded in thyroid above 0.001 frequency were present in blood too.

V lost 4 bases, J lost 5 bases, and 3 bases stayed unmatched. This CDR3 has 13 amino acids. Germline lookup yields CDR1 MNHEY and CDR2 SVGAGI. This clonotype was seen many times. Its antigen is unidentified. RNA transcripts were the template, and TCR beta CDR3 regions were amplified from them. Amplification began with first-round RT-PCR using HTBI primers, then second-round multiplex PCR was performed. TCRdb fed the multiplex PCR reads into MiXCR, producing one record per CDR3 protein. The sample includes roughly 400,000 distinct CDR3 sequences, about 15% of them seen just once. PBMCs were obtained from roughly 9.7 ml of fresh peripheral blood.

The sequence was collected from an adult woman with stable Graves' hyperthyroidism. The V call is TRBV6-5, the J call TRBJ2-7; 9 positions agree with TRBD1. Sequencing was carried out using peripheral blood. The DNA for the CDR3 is TGTGCCAGCAGTTGGACAGGGGAAAACGAGCAGTACTTC. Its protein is CASSWTGENEQYF.